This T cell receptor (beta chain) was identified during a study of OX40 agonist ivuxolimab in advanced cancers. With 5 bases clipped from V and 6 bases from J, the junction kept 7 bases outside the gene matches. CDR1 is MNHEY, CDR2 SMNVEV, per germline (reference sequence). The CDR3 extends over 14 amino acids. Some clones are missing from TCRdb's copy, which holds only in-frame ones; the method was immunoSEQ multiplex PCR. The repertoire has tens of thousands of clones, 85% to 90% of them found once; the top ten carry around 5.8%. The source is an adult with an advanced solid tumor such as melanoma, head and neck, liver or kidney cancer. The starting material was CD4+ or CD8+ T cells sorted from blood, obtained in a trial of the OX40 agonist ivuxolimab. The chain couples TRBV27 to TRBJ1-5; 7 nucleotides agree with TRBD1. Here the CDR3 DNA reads TGTGCCAGCAGTCTCTGGGACAGTGTTCAGCCCCAGCATTTT. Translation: CASSLWDSVQPQHF.